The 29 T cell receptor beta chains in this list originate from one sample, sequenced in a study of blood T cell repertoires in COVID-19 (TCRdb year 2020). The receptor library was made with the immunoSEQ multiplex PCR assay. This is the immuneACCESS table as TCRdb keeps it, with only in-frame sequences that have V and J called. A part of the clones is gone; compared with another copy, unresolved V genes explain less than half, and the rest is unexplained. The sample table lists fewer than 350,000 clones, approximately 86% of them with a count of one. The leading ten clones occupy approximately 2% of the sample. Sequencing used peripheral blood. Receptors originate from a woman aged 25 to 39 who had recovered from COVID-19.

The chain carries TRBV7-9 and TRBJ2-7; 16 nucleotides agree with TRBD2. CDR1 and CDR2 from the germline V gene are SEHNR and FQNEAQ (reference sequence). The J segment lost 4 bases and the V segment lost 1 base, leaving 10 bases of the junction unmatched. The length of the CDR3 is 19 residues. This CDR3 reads CASSLEFGTSGRARYEQYF. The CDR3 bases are TGTGCCAGCAGCTTAGAGTTTGGGACTAGCGGGAGGGCCCGATACGAGCAGTACTTC.

The CDR3 loop reads CASSQGTGYGNTEAFF. The CDR3 nucleotides read TGTGCCAGCAGCCAAGGGACAGGGTATGGGAACACTGAAGCTTTCTTT. The V gene is TRBV3-1 (or the pseudogene TRBV3-2), the J gene TRBJ1-1; 8 positions agree with TRBD1. The V gene end was trimmed by 1 base and the J gene end by 1 base; junction bases not matched to a gene: 5. In germline, CDR1 is LGHDT, CDR2 YNNKEL (reference sequence). The CDR3 is 16 amino acids.

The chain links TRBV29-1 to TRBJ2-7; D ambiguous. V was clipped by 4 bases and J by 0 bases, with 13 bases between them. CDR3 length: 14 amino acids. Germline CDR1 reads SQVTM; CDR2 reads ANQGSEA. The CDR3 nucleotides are TGCAGCGTTGTATATTCTAGAAGCTCCTACGAGCAGTACTTC. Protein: CSVVYSRSSYEQYF.

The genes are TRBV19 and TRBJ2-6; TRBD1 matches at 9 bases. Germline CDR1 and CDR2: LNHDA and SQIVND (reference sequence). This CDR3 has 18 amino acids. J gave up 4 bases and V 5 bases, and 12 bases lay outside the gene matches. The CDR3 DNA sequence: TGTGCCAGTAGTCCCGCCGGGACAGGGCGGACCGGGGCCAACGTCCTGACTTTC. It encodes CASSPAGTGRTGANVLTF.

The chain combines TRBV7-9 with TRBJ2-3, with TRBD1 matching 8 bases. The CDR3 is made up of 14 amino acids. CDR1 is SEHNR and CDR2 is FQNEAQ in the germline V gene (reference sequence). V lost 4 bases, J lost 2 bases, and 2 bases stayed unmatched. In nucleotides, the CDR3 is TGTGCCAGCAGCTCGGGACAGGTCACAGATACGCAGTATTTT. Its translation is CASSSGQVTDTQYF.

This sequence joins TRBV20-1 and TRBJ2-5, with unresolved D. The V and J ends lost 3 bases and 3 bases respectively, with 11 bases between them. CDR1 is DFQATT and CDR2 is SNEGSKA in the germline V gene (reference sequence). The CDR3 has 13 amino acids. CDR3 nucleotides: TGCAGTGCTAGTAGCCCCCCGGAAGAGACCCAGTACTTC. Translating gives CSASSPPEETQYF.

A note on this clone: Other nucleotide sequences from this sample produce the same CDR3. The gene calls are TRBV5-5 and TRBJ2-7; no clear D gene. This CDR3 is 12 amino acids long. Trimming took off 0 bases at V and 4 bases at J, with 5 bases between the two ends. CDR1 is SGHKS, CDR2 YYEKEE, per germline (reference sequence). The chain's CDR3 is CASSLGAYEQYF. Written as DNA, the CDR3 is TGTGCCAGCAGCTTGGGGGCGTACGAGCAGTACTTC.

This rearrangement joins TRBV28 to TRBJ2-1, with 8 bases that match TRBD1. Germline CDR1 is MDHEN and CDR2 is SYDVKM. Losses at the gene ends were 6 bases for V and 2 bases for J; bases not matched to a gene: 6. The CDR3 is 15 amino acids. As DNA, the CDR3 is TGTGCCAGCAGCCGGGGACAGGTTCCCTACAATGAGCAGTTCTTC. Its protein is CASSRGQVPYNEQFF.

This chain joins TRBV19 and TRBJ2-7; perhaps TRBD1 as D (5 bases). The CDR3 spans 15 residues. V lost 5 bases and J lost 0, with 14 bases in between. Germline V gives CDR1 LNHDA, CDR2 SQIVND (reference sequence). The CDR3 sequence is CASSEVQGSSYEQYF. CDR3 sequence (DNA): TGTGCCAGTAGTGAGGTCCAGGGAAGCTCCTACGAGCAGTACTTC. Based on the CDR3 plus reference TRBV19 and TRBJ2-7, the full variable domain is DGGITQSPKYLFRKEGQNVTLSCEQNLNHDAMYWYRQDPGQGLRLIYYSQIVNDFQKGDIAEGYSVSREKKESFPLTVTSAQKNPTAFYLCASSEVQGSSYEQYFGPGTRLTVT.

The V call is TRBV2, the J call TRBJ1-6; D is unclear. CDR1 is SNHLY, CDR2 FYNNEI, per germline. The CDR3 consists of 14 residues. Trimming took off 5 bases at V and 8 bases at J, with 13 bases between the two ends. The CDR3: CASSSLERDSPLHF. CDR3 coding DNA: TGTGCCAGCAGTAGCCTTGAGAGAGATTCACCCCTCCACTTT.

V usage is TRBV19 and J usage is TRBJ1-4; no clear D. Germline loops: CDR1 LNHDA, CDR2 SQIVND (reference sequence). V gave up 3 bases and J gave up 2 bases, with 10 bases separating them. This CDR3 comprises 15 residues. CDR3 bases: TGTGCCAGTAGTATTGGAGGTATGACTAATGAAAAACTGTTTTTT. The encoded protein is CASSIGGMTNEKLFF.

CDR3 bases: TGTGCCAGCAGTTCACAGCGGACAGGCACCTACGAGCAGTACTTC. Protein product: CASSSQRTGTYEQYF. This chain links TRBV27 with TRBJ2-7, with TRBD1 identical over 7 bases. The germline CDR1 and CDR2 sequences are MNHEY and SMNVEV (reference sequence). CDR3 size: 15 residues. V trimming: 4 bases; J trimming: 2 bases; junction bases outside the gene matches: 8.

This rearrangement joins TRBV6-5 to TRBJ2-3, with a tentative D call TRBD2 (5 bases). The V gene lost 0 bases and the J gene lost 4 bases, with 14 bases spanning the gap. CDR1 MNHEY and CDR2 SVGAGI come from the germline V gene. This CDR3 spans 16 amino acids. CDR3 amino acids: CASSYSGLGGADTQYF. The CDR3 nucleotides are TGTGCCAGCAGTTACTCGGGCCTCGGAGGCGCAGATACGCAGTATTTT.

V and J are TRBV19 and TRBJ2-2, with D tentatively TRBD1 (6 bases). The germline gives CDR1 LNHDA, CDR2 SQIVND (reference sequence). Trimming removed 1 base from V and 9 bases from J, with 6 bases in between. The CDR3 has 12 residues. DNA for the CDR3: TGTGCCAGTAGTATAGGGGACAGGGAGCTGTTTTTT. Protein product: CASSIGDRELFF.

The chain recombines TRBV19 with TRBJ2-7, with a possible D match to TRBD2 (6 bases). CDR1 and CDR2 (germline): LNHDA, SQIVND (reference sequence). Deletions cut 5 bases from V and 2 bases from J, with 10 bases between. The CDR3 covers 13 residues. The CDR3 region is CASSAGFPYEQYF. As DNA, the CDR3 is TGTGCCAGTAGTGCGGGATTTCCCTACGAGCAGTACTTC.

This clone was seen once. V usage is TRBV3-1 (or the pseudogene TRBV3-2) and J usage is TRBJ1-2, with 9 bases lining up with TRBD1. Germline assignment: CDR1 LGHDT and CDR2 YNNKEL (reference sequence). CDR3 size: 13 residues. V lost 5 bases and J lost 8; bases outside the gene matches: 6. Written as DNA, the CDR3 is TGTGCCAGCAGCGTCCGGGACAGGGACGGCTACACCTTC. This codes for CASSVRDRDGYTF.

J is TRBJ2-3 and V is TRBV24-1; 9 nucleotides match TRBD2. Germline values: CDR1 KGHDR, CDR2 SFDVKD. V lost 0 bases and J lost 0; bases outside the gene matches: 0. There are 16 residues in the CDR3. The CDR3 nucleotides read TGTGCCACCAGTGATTTGACTAGCGGGAGCACAGATACGCAGTATTTT. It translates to CATSDLTSGSTDTQYF.

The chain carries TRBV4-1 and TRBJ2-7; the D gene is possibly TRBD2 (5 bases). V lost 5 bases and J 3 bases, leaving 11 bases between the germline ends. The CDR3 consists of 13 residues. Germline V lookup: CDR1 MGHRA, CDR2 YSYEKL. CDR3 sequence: CASSYTLGYEQYF. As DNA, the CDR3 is TGCGCCAGCAGCTATACACTAGGCTACGAGCAGTACTTC.

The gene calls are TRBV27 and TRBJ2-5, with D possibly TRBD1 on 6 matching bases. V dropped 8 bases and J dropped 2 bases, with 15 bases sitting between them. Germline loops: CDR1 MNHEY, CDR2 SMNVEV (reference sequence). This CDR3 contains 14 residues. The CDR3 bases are TGTGCCAGCGGGCCTTTAGGGACACAAGAGACCCAGTACTTC. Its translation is CASGPLGTQETQYF.

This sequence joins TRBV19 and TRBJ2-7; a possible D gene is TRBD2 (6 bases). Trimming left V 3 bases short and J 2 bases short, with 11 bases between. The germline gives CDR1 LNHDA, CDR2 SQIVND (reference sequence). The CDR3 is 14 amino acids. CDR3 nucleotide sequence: TGTGCCAGTAGTATGATGGGGGGACCCTACGAGCAGTACTTC. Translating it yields CASSMMGGPYEQYF. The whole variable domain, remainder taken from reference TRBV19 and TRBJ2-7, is DGGITQSPKYLFRKEGQNVTLSCEQNLNHDAMYWYRQDPGQGLRLIYYSQIVNDFQKGDIAEGYSVSREKKESFPLTVTSAQKNPTAFYLCASSMMGGPYEQYFGPGTRLTVT.

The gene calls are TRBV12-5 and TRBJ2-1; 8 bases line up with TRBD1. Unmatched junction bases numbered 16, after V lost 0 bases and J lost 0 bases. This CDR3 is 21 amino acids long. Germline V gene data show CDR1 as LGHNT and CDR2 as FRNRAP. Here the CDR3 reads CASGLVLGQGTHLYSYNEQFF. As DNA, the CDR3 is TGTGCTAGTGGTTTGGTCCTCGGACAGGGTACACACCTTTACTCCTACAATGAGCAGTTCTTC. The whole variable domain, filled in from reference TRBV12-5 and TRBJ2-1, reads DARVTQTPRHKVTEMGQEVTMRCQPILGHNTVFWYRQTMMQGLELLAYFRNRAPLDDSGMPKDRFSAEMPDATLATLKIQPSEPRDSAVYFCASGLVLGQGTHLYSYNEQFFGPGTRLTVL.

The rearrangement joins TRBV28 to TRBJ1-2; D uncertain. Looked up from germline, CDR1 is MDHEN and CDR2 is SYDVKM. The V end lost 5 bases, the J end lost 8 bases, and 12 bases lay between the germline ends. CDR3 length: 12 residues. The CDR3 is CASSTSGFGYTF. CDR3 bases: TGTGCCAGCAGTACCTCAGGATTCGGCTACACCTTC.

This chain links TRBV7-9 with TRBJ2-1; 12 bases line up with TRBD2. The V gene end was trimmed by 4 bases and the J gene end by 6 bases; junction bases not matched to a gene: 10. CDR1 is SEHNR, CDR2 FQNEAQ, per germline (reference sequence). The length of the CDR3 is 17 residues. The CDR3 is CASSSYKTSGGPNEQFF. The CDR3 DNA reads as TGTGCCAGCAGCTCCTATAAGACTAGCGGGGGCCCCAATGAGCAGTTCTTC. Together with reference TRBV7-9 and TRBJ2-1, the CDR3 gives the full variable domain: DTGVSQNPRHKITKRGQNVTFRCDPISEHNRLYWYRQTLGQGPEFLTYFQNEAQLEKSRLLSDRFSAERPKGSFSTLEIQRTEQGDSAMYLCASSSYKTSGGPNEQFFGPGTRLTVL.

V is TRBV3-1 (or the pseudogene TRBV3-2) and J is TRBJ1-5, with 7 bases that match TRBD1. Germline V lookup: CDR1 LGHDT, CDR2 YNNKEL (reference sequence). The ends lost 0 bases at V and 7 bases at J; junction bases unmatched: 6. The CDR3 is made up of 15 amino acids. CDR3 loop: CASSQDSTGIQPQHF. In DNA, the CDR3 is TGTGCCAGCAGCCAAGATTCGACAGGGATACAGCCCCAGCATTTT.

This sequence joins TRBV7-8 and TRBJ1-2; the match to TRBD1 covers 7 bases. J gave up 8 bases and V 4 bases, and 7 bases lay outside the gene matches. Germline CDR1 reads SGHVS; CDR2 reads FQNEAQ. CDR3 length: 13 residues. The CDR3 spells CASSSAQGIGYTF. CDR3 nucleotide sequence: TGTGCCAGCAGCTCCGCACAGGGGATCGGCTACACCTTC. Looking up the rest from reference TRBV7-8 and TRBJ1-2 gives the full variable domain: GAGVSQSPRYKVAKRGQDVALRCDPISGHVSLFWYQQALGQGPEFLTYFQNEAQLDKSGLPSDRFFAERPEGSVSTLKIQRTQQEDSAVYLCASSSAQGIGYTFGSGTRLTVV.

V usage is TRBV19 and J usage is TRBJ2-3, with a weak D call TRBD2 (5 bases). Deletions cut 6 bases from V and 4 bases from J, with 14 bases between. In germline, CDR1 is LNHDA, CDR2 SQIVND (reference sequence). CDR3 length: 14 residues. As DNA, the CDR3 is TGTGCCAGTAGCCCGGGGTCTCTGCCAGATACGCAGTATTTT. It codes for CASSPGSLPDTQYF.

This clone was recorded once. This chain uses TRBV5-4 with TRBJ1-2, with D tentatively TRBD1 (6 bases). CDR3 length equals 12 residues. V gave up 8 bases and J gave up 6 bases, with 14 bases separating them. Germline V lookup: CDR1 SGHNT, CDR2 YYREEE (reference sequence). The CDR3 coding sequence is TGTGCCAGTAGGCAGGGGTTAAATGGCTACACCTTC. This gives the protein CASRQGLNGYTF.

CDR3 sequence: CASSVRQGAEAFF. DNA for the CDR3: TGTGCCAGCAGCGTCAGACAGGGGGCCGAAGCTTTCTTT. This chain connects TRBV11-3 to TRBJ1-1, with 10 bases that match TRBD1. CDR3 length: 13 residues. J lost 8 bases, V lost 5 bases, and 5 bases had no gene match. Germline loops: CDR1 SGHNT, CDR2 YENEEA.

The CDR3 is CASSSRETNEKLFF. CDR3 nucleotide sequence: TGTGCCAGCAGCTCCCGGGAGACTAATGAAAAACTGTTTTTT. The V and J genes are TRBV5-4 and TRBJ1-4; D is uncertain. The CDR3 has 14 residues. The V end lost 3 bases, the J end lost 2 bases, and 8 bases lay between the germline ends. Germline CDR1 is SGHNT and CDR2 is YYREEE (reference sequence).